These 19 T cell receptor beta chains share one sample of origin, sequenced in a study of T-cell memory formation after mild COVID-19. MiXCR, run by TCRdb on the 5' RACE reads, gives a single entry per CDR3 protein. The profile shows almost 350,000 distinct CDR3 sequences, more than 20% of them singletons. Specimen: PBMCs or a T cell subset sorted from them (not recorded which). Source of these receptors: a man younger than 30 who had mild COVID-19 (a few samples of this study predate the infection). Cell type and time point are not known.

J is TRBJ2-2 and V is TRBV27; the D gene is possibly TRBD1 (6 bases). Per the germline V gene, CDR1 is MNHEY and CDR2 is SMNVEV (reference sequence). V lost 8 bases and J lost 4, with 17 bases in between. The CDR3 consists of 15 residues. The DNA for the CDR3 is TGTGCCAGCGGAATACAGGGCTTCCTCACCGGGGAGCTGTTTTTT. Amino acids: CASGIQGFLTGELFF.

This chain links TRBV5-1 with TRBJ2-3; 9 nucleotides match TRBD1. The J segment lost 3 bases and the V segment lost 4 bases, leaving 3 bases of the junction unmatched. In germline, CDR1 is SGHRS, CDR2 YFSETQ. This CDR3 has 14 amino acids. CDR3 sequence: CASSKTGGTDTQYF. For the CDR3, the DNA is TGCGCCAGCAGCAAGACAGGGGGTACAGATACGCAGTATTTT.

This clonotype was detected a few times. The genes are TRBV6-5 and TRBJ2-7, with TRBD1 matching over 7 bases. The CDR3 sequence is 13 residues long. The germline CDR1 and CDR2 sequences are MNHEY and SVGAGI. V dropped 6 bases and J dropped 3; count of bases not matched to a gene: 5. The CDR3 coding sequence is TGTGCCAGCAGAGAAACAGGGGTCTACGAGCAGTACTTC. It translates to CASRETGVYEQYF.

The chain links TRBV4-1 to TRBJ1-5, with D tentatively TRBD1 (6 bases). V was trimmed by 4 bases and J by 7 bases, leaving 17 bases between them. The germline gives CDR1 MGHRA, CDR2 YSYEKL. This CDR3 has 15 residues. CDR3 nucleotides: TGCGCCAGCAGCCCTGCTGTGGGGGCAGGACAGCCCCAGCATTTT. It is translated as CASSPAVGAGQPQHF.

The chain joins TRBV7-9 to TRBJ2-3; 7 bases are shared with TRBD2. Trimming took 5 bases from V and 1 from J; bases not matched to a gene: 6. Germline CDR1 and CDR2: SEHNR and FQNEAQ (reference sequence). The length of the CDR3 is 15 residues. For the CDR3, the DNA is TGTGCCAGCAGCCCACGCGGGGGACGCACAGATACGCAGTATTTT. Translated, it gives CASSPRGGRTDTQYF.

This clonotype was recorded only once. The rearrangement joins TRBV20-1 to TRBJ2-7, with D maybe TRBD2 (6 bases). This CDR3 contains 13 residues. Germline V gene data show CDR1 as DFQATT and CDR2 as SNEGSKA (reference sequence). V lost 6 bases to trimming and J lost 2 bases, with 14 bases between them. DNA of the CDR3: TGCAGTGCGGGCTCCGGGGGAACCTACGAGCAGTACTTC. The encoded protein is CSAGSGGTYEQYF.

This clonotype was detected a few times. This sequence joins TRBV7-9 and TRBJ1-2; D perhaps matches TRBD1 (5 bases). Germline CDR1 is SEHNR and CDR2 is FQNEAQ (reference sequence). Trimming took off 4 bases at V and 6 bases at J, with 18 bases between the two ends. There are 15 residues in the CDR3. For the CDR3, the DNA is TGTGCCAGCAGCTCCTCGAGGGGCTCAGAGGATGGCTACACCTTC. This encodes CASSSSRGSEDGYTF.

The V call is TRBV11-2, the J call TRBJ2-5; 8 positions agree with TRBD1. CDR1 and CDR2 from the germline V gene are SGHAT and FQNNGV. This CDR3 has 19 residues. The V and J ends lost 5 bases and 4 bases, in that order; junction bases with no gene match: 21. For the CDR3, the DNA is TGTGCCAGCAGCCCCCCCCAGTCTGGTTCAGGGGGCTTAAGAGAGACCCAGTACTTC. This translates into CASSPPQSGSGGLRETQYF.

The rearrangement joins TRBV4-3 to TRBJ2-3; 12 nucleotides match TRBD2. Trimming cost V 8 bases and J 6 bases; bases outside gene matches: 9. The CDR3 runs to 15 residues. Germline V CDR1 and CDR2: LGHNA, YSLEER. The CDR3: CASGYGTSGYDTQYF. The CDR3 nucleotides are TGCGCCAGCGGATACGGGACTAGCGGGTATGATACGCAGTATTTT.

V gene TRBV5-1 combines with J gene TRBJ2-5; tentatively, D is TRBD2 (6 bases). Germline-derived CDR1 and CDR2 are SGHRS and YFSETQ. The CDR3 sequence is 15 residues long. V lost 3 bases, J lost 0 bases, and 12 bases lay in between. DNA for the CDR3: TGCGCCAGCAGCTCCGGGACTCTCGACCAAGAGACCCAGTACTTC. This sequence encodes CASSSGTLDQETQYF.

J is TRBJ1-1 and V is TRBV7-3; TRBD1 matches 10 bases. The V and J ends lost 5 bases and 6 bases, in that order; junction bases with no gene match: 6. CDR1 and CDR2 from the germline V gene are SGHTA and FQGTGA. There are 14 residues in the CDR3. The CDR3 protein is CASSRTGGEAEAFF. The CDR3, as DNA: TGTGCCAGCAGCAGGACAGGGGGAGAAGCTGAAGCTTTCTTT.

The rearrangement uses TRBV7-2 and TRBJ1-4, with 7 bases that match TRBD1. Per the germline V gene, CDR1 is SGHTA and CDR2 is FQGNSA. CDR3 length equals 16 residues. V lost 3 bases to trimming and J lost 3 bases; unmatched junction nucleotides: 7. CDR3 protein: CASSLDPGTANEKLFF. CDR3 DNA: TGTGCCAGCAGCTTGGACCCTGGGACAGCTAATGAAAAACTGTTTTTT.

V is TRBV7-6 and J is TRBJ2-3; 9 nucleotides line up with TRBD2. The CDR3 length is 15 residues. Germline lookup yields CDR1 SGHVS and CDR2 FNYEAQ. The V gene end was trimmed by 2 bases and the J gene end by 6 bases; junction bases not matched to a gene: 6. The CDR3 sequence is CASSLSVAGADTQYF. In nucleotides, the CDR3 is TGTGCCAGCAGCTTAAGTGTAGCGGGGGCGGATACGCAGTATTTT.

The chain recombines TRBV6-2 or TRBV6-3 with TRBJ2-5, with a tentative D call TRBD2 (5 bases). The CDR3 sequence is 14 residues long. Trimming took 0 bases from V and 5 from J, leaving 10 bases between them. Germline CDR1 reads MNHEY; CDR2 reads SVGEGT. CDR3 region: CASSYSAGGETQYF. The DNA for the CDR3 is TGTGCCAGCAGTTACTCTGCGGGTGGTGAGACCCAGTACTTC.

The CDR3 bases are TGTGCCAGCAGTCCTCGCGGACAGCGAATTTACGAGCAGTACTTC. This gives the protein CASSPRGQRIYEQYF. The V gene is TRBV12-3 or TRBV12-4, the J gene TRBJ2-7; D is possibly TRBD1 (6 bases). Trimming pared 5 bases from V and 4 bases from J, leaving 18 bases between. The CDR3 is 15 amino acids.

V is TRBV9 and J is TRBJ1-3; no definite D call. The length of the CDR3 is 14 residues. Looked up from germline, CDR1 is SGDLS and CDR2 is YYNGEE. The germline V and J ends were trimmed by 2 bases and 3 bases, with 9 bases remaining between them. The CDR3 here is CASSVGKRGNTIYF. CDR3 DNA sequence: TGTGCCAGCAGCGTCGGGAAACGTGGAAACACCATATATTTT.

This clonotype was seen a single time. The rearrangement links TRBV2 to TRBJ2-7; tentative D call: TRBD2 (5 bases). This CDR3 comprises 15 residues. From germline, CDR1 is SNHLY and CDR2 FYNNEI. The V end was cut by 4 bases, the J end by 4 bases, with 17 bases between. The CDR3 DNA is TGTGCCAGCAGTGCGGCCGCCCGGGGTACATACGAGCAGTACTTC. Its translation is CASSAAARGTYEQYF.

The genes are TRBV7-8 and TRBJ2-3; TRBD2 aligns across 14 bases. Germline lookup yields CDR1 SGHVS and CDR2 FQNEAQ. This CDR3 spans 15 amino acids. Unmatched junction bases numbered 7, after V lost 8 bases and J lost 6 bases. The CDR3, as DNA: TGTGCCAGCGAAGAGACTAGCGGGGGGGTGGATACGCAGTATTTT. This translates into CASEETSGGVDTQYF.

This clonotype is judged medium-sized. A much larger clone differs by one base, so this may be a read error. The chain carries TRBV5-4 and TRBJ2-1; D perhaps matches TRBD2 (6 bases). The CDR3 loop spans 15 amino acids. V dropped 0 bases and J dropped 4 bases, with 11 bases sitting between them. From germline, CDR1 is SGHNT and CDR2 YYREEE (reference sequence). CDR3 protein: CASSLEGTSYNEQFF. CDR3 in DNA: TGTGCCAGCAGCTTGGAAGGGACTTCGTACAATGAGCAGTTCTTC.